Each of the 10 T cell receptor beta chains below was sequenced from the same sample in a study of T cells in Graves' hyperthyroidism and ophthalmopathy. The CDR3 regions of TCR beta were amplified from RNA transcripts. HTBI primers drove first-round RT-PCR of the TCR CDR3. TCRdb reanalysed the multiplex PCR reads using MiXCR and keeps one entry per CDR3 protein. The sample lists a few hundred thousand distinct CDR3 sequences; about 20% were seen once. Sequenced: blood. Source of these receptors: a man aged 18-30 years with Graves' hyperthyroidism.

This clonotype was seen at least ten times. The chain combines TRBV28 with TRBJ2-2, with a possible D match to TRBD2 (5 bases). The CDR3 is 14 amino acids. Germline CDR1 reads MDHEN; CDR2 reads SYDVKM. V was pared by 6 bases and J by 5 bases, with 13 bases between. The CDR3 DNA is TGTGCCAGCAGCATTTACGGGGAAACCGGGGAGCTGTTTTTT. Translated: CASSIYGETGELFF.

This rearrangement joins TRBV19 to TRBJ1-1; D is possibly TRBD1 (6 bases). Germline assignment: CDR1 LNHDA and CDR2 SQIVND (reference sequence). Trimming took 4 bases from V and 8 from J, leaving 14 bases between them. The CDR3 spans 13 residues. Here the CDR3 reads CASSNRTVTEAFF. The CDR3 DNA sequence: TGTGCCAGTAGTAACCGGACAGTGACAGAAGCTTTCTTT.

This clonotype was found many times. This chain connects TRBV5-1 to TRBJ1-2, with D perhaps matching TRBD1 (6 bases). The CDR3 is 15 residues long. Germline CDR1 SGHRS, CDR2 YFSETQ. V gave up 1 base and J gave up 3 bases, with 13 bases separating them. CDR3 sequence (DNA): TGCGCCAGCAGCTTGATAGCACAGGGAGACTATGGCTACACCTTC. Its protein product is CASSLIAQGDYGYTF.

This clonotype was counted ten times or more. V and J are TRBV20-1 and TRBJ1-1, with no clear D. CDR1 and CDR2 from the germline V gene are DFQATT and SNEGSKA (reference sequence). The ends were cut back, 6 bases at V and 4 bases at J, with 15 bases in the middle. CDR3 length: 13 amino acids. The DNA of the CDR3 is TGCAGTGCCAAGCTGGGCCGGGGCACTGAAGCTTTCTTT. Amino acid sequence: CSAKLGRGTEAFF.

This clonotype was observed many times. V usage is TRBV27 and J usage is TRBJ2-7; D gene ambiguous. CDR1 and CDR2 from the germline V gene are MNHEY and SMNVEV (reference sequence). V was cut by 8 bases and J by 6 bases, with 20 bases left in between. The CDR3 is 14 residues long. The CDR3 protein is CASGPGPGPLEQYF. The CDR3 DNA reads as TGTGCCAGCGGGCCGGGCCCCGGACCTCTCGAGCAGTACTTC.

As to this clonotype: Being one base from a much bigger clone, this may be a read error. The chain employs TRBV11-2 and TRBJ1-1, with D unclear. The length of the CDR3 is 15 residues. Germline lookup yields CDR1 SGHAT and CDR2 FQNNGV. The V end lost 0 bases, the J end lost 6 bases, and 14 bases lay between the germline ends. CDR3 DNA sequence: TGTGCCAGCAGCTTAGAGGGCAGTGATTTCGCTGAAGCTTTCTTT. This codes for CASSLEGSDFAEAFF.

Comments on this clonotype: With a much larger clone just one base away, this may be a read error. For the CDR3, the DNA is TGCGTCAGTAAGAGGGGGGCTTCCGAGCAGTACTTC. It codes for CVSKRGASEQYF. The chain couples TRBV5-1 to TRBJ2-7, with D perhaps given as TRBD1 or TRBD2 (6 bases each). The CDR3 has 12 residues. CDR1 and CDR2 from the germline V gene are SGHRS and YFSETQ. Using reference TRBV5-1 and TRBJ2-7 for the parts outside the CDR3, the full variable domain is KAGVTQTPRYLIKTRGQQVTLSCSPISGHRSVSWYQQTPGQGLQFLFEYFSETQRNKGNFPGRFSGRQFSNSRSEMNVSTLELGDSALYLCVSKRGASEQYFGPGTRLTVT.

Ten or more counts support this clonotype. V usage is TRBV11-1 and J usage is TRBJ2-5; D is undetermined. Per germline, CDR1 SGHAT and CDR2 FQDESV (reference sequence). V was trimmed by 3 bases and J by 6 bases, leaving 5 bases between them. CDR3 length equals 11 residues. The CDR3 region is CASSFRQTQYF. The CDR3 DNA sequence: TGTGCCAGCAGCTTTAGACAGACCCAGTACTTC. Variable domain in full (rest from reference TRBV11-1 and TRBJ2-5): EAEVAQSPRYKITEKSQAVAFWCDPISGHATLYWYRQILGQGPELLVQFQDESVVDDSQLPKDRFSAERLKGVDSTLKIQPAELGDSAMYLCASSFRQTQYFGPGTRLLVL.

This clonotype was seen only once. This sequence joins TRBV19 and TRBJ2-2; unclear D gene. CDR3 length equals 16 residues. The V gene's germline CDR1 is LNHDA and CDR2 SQIVND (reference sequence). V gave up 4 bases and J gave up 0 bases, with 12 bases separating them. The CDR3 region has the DNA TGTGCCAGTAGTAAATCCGAGGAAGCGAACACCGGGGAGCTGTTTTTT. It encodes CASSKSEEANTGELFF. Supplemented by reference TRBV19 and TRBJ2-2, the full variable domain reads DGGITQSPKYLFRKEGQNVTLSCEQNLNHDAMYWYRQDPGQGLRLIYYSQIVNDFQKGDIAEGYSVSREKKESFPLTVTSAQKNPTAFYLCASSKSEEANTGELFFGEGSRLTVL.

Many counts were recorded for this clonotype. V and J are TRBV27 and TRBJ1-1, with TRBD1 as a possible D gene (6 bases). Trimming cost V 6 bases and J 4 bases, with 21 bases left between them. Germline V gives CDR1 MNHEY, CDR2 SMNVEV (reference sequence). This CDR3 region has 16 residues. The CDR3 region is CASSNHREEGGTEAFF. Here the CDR3 DNA reads TGTGCCAGCAGCAATCACAGGGAGGAAGGAGGCACTGAAGCTTTCTTT.